The 2 T cell receptor beta chains listed next were all sequenced from one sample in a study of cytomegalovirus exposure and HLA in healthy donors. PCR involved 60 Vbeta and 13 Jbeta primers. Data came from immunoSEQ multiplex PCR; TCRdb stores just in-frame clones and leaves some out. The sample has a few hundred thousand clones; approximately 82% are singletons. Material for sequencing was PBMCs. Every receptor here comes from a woman aged 40 to 50 in good health and CMV-seronegative.

This sequence joins TRBV2 and TRBJ2-1, with a tentative D call TRBD2 (5 bases). Between the trimmed V and J ends, which lost 3 bases and 10 bases, there was a span of 19 bases. Germline CDR1 is SNHLY and CDR2 is FYNNEI. The CDR3 sequence is 15 residues long. As DNA, the CDR3 is TGTGCCAGCAGTGATCTAGGGTCACGGGGTAGCGAGCAGTTCTTC. Its translation is CASSDLGSRGSEQFF. Full variable domain (missing parts from reference TRBV2 and TRBJ2-1): EPEVTQTPSHQVTQMGQEVILRCVPISNHLYFYWYRQILGQKVEFLVSFYNNEISEKSEIFDDQFSVERPDGSNFTLKIRSTKLEDSAMYFCASSDLGSRGSEQFFGPGTRLTVL.

This chain uses TRBV6-6 with TRBJ2-3, with TRBD2 matching 9 bases. The germline V gene has CDR1 MNHNY and CDR2 SVGAGI (reference sequence). After removal of 8 bases from V and 5 bases from J, the junction contained 14 bases not matched to a gene. CDR3 length: 16 amino acids. The CDR3 spells CASATRGGAHGDTQYF. The DNA for the CDR3 is TGTGCCAGCGCTACGCGGGGGGGAGCCCATGGAGATACGCAGTATTTT.